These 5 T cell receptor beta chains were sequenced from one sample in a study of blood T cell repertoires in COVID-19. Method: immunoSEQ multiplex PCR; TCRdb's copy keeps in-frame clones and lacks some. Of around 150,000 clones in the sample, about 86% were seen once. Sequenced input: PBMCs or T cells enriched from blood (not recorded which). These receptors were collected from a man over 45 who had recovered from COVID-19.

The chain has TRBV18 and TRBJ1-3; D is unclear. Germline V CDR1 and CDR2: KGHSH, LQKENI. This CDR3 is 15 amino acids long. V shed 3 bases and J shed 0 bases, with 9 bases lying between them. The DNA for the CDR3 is TGTGCCAGCTCACCCGCAGGTTACTCTGGAAACACCATATATTTT. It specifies CASSPAGYSGNTIYF.

The CDR3 sequence is CASSLDRGRRYEQYF. CDR3 sequence (DNA): TGTGCCAGCAGCTTGGACAGGGGGCGAAGGTACGAGCAGTACTTC. The V call is TRBV5-6, the J call TRBJ2-7, with TRBD1 matching 9 bases. From germline, CDR1 is SGHDT and CDR2 YYEEEE. The junction had 5 bases not matched to a gene; V was cut back by 0 bases and J by 4 bases. This CDR3 region has 15 residues. Full variable domain (outside the CDR3, taken from reference TRBV5-6 and TRBJ2-7): DAGVTQSPTHLIKTRGQQVTLRCSPKSGHDTVSWYQQALGQGPQFIFQYYEEEERQRGNFPDRFSGHQFPNYSSELNVNALLLGDSALYLCASSLDRGRRYEQYFGPGTRLTVT.

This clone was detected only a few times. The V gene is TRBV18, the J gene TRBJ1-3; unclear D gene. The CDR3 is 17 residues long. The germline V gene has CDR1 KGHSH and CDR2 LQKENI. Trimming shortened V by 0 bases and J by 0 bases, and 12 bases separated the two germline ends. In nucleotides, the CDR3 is TGTGCCAGCTCACCACCAAATCGACGGGTCTCTGGAAACACCATATATTTT. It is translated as CASSPPNRRVSGNTIYF.

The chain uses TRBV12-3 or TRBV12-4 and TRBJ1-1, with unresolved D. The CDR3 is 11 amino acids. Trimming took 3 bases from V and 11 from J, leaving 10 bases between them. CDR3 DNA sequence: TGTGCCAGCAGTTTTAGCTCGGGGGCTTTCTTT. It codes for CASSFSSGAFF.

CDR3 amino acids: CASSPQGPRGPQHF. CDR3 DNA: TGTGCCAGCAGCCCCCAAGGGCCTAGGGGGCCCCAGCATTTT. The gene calls are TRBV21-1 and TRBJ1-5; TRBD1 was called by the table and not checked on the DNA. TRBV21-1 is flagged as a pseudogene. The CDR3 contains 14 residues.